A single sample gave rise to the 24 T cell receptor beta chains below, sequenced in a study of cytomegalovirus exposure and HLA in healthy donors. A multiplex PCR was run with 60 Vbeta primers and 13 Jbeta primers. Profiling relied on immunoSEQ multiplex PCR, and the TCRdb table lists in-frame clones only, not all of them. The sample shows 130,000 to 150,000 clones, about 74% of them seen only once. Sequenced input: PBMCs. The receptors stem from a man between 18 and 29 years old in good health and CMV-seropositive.

The gene calls are TRBV2 and TRBJ2-3; D is perhaps TRBD1 (6 bases). Trimming stripped 3 bases from V and 1 base from J, with 8 bases between. Germline loops: CDR1 SNHLY, CDR2 FYNNEI. The CDR3 covers 14 residues. The CDR3 spells CASSEDRRTDTQYF. The CDR3, as DNA: TGTGCCAGCAGTGAGGACAGACGCACAGATACGCAGTATTTT.

In DNA form, the CDR3 reads TGTGCCAGCAGCCCCGGGACTAGTAACCATGAGCAGTTCTTC. As protein: CASSPGTSNHEQFF. This chain links TRBV7-9 with TRBJ2-1, with 8 bases fitting TRBD2. The germline V gene encodes CDR1 SEHNR and CDR2 FQNEAQ (reference sequence). The CDR3 sequence is 14 residues long. J lost 8 bases, V lost 5 bases, and 8 bases had no gene match.

The chain recombines TRBV29-1 with TRBJ1-1; D is ambiguous. The CDR3 is 12 amino acids. The ends were cut back, 5 bases at V and 2 bases at J, with 9 bases in the middle. CDR1 and CDR2 from the germline V gene are SQVTM and ANQGSEA. The CDR3 is CSVTRVNTEAFF. The CDR3 bases are TGCAGCGTTACTAGGGTAAACACTGAAGCTTTCTTT.

This clone was counted once. The rearrangement uses TRBV10-1 and TRBJ2-7; D not certain. The CDR3 sequence is 14 residues long. CDR1 and CDR2 from the germline V gene are WNHNN and SYGVQD (reference sequence). The V end was cut by 3 bases, the J end by 0 bases, with 9 bases between. The CDR3 region has the DNA TGCGCCAGCAGTGACGCACTAAGCTCCTACGAGCAGTACTTC. Its translation: CASSDALSSYEQYF.

V is TRBV5-1 and J is TRBJ2-5, with TRBD1 matching over 7 bases. The CDR3 runs to 14 residues. V shed 3 bases and J 5 bases; nucleotides not matched to a gene: 7. CDR1 is SGHRS, CDR2 YFSETQ, per germline. The CDR3: CASSYQQGRETQYF. The CDR3 nucleotides read TGCGCCAGCAGCTACCAACAGGGGCGCGAGACCCAGTACTTC.

The chain recombines TRBV9 with TRBJ1-2, with D maybe TRBD1 (6 bases). This CDR3 comprises 15 residues. V dropped 0 bases and J dropped 1 base, with 10 bases sitting between them. Germline CDR1 is SGDLS and CDR2 is YYNGEE. CDR3 bases: TGTGCCAGCAGCGTAGAGACAGGACTTAACTATGGCTACACCTTC. It yields the protein CASSVETGLNYGYTF.

V is TRBV18 and J is TRBJ1-5, with a possible D match to TRBD1 (5 bases). The V gene's germline CDR1 is KGHSH and CDR2 LQKENI. V was pared by 2 bases and J by 4 bases, with 12 bases between. This CDR3 comprises 15 residues. CDR3 in DNA: TGTGCCAGCTCACCAGGGGCAGGCTGGAATCAGCCCCAGCATTTT. Translating gives CASSPGAGWNQPQHF. The full variable domain, its missing parts supplied by reference TRBV18 and TRBJ1-5, is NAGVMQNPRHLVRRRGQEARLRCSPMKGHSHVYWYRQLPEEGLKFMVYLQKENIIDESGMPKERFSAEFPKEGPSILRIQQVVRGDSAAYFCASSPGAGWNQPQHFGDGTRLSIL.

This sequence joins TRBV11-1 and TRBJ2-5; perhaps TRBD2 as D (5 bases). Germline assignment: CDR1 SGHAT and CDR2 FQDESV (reference sequence). This CDR3 is built from 12 residues. Trimming took off 2 bases at V and 5 bases at J, with 6 bases between the two ends. CDR3 in DNA: TGTGCCAGCAGCTTAAAGCGGGAGACCCAGTACTTC. The encoded protein is CASSLKRETQYF.

This clone was detected a few times. The chain recombines TRBV7-2 with TRBJ1-1; the D gene is possibly TRBD1 (6 bases). V shed 6 bases and J shed 1 base, with 15 bases lying between them. Germline V gene sequence: CDR1 SGHTA, CDR2 FQGNSA. The CDR3 is 15 amino acids. The CDR3 bases are TGTGCCAGCAGTTATGGGGGCGCGAGGAACACTGAAGCTTTCTTT. Protein product: CASSYGGARNTEAFF.

The J gene is TRBJ1-2, the V gene TRBV6-1; D may be TRBD1 (6 bases). V dropped 5 bases and J dropped 8 bases, with 18 bases sitting between them. Germline CDR1 is MNHNS and CDR2 is SASEGT. CDR3 length: 14 residues. CDR3 in amino acids: CASSLNRESGGYTF. DNA for the CDR3: TGTGCCAGCAGTCTAAACAGGGAGTCTGGAGGCTACACCTTC.

The chain recombines TRBV13 with TRBJ2-3; D remains unclear. V was cut by 2 bases and J by 2 bases, with 11 bases left in between. Germline-derived CDR1 and CDR2 are PRHDT and FYEKMQ (reference sequence). CDR3 length: 15 amino acids. CDR3 nucleotides: TGTGCCAGCAGCTTAACCCAGGCGCCCACAGATACGCAGTATTTT. Its translation: CASSLTQAPTDTQYF.

The gene calls are TRBV13 and TRBJ1-4; the match to TRBD1 covers 10 bases. Germline assignment: CDR1 PRHDT and CDR2 FYEKMQ (reference sequence). The J segment lost 3 bases and the V segment lost 5 bases, leaving 9 bases of the junction unmatched. CDR3 length: 17 amino acids. Written as DNA, the CDR3 is TGTGCCAGCAGCCCTCGACAGGGGGCTATTGCTAATGAAAAACTGTTTTTT. It codes for CASSPRQGAIANEKLFF.

The chain combines TRBV7-9 with TRBJ2-7; D might be TRBD2 (7 bases). The CDR3 loop spans 16 amino acids. V lost 4 bases and J 0 bases, leaving 16 bases between the germline ends. CDR1 and CDR2 (germline): SEHNR, FQNEAQ (reference sequence). The CDR3 DNA reads TGTGCCAGCAGCTCCGGGGGGCATAACTACTCCTACGAGCAGTACTTC. It translates to CASSSGGHNYSYEQYF.

The chain uses TRBV5-1 and TRBJ1-4; the match to TRBD1 covers 8 bases. The CDR3 has 18 residues. Germline V gene data show CDR1 as SGHRS and CDR2 as YFSETQ. Unmatched junction bases numbered 10, after V lost 3 bases and J lost 0 bases. The CDR3 DNA is TGCGCCAGCAGCTCCCTCCGACAGGGGCCTGCAACTAATGAAAAACTGTTTTTT. Protein sequence: CASSSLRQGPATNEKLFF.

This chain connects TRBV19 to TRBJ2-2; unclear D gene. Germline loops: CDR1 LNHDA, CDR2 SQIVND (reference sequence). The length of the CDR3 is 15 residues. V lost 1 base to trimming and J lost 1 base, with 7 bases between them. The CDR3 nucleotides read TGTGCCAGTAGTATAGCTGTCGGGAACACCGGGGAGCTGTTTTTT. This translates into CASSIAVGNTGELFF.

The chain uses TRBV6-5 and TRBJ1-1, with D possibly being TRBD1 (6 bases). Germline values: CDR1 MNHEY, CDR2 SVGAGI. V was cut by 6 bases and J by 5 bases, with 13 bases left in between. CDR3 length: 13 amino acids. CDR3 amino acids: CASSAQGRTEAFF. As DNA, the CDR3 is TGTGCCAGCAGCGCACAGGGAAGGACTGAAGCTTTCTTT.

In this sample, this clone turned up a few times. The chain carries TRBV6-5 and TRBJ1-2, with D tentatively TRBD1 (5 bases). Trimming cost V 7 bases and J 1 base, with 13 bases left between them. Germline V CDR1 and CDR2: MNHEY, SVGAGI. This CDR3 is 14 amino acids long. The CDR3: CASTPAGGNYGYTF. CDR3 bases: TGTGCCAGCACCCCCGCGGGGGGTAACTATGGCTACACCTTC.

This clone has more than one count but fewer than ten. CDR3 DNA sequence: TGTGCCAGCAGCCTCCGGGACAGGGTTGAAAAACTGTTTTTT. It yields the protein CASSLRDRVEKLFF. The chain joins TRBV11-2 to TRBJ1-4; TRBD1 aligns across 9 bases. V trimming: 5 bases; J trimming: 7 bases; junction bases outside the gene matches: 5. CDR1 is SGHAT, CDR2 FQNNGV, per germline. The CDR3 length is 14 residues. Combining the CDR3 with reference TRBV11-2 and TRBJ1-4 gives the whole variable domain EAGVAQSPRYKIIEKRQSVAFWCNPISGHATLYWYQQILGQGPKLLIQFQNNGVVDDSQLPKDRFSAERLKGVDSTLKIQPAKLEDSAVYLCASSLRDRVEKLFFGSGTQLSVL.

This chain connects TRBV19 to TRBJ1-1; TRBD1 agrees at 9 bases. This CDR3 comprises 12 residues. CDR1 LNHDA and CDR2 SQIVND come from the germline V gene (reference sequence). J gave up 5 bases and V 5 bases, and 0 bases lay outside the gene matches. DNA of the CDR3: TGTGCCAGTAGTGACAGGGGGACTGAAGCTTTCTTT. This translates into CASSDRGTEAFF.

This clone has just one count. The chain is built from TRBV5-1 and TRBJ2-7; 10 nucleotides agree with TRBD1. V shed 1 base, J shed 3 bases, and the junction held 1 base outside the gene matches. CDR3 length equals 14 residues. CDR1 SGHRS and CDR2 YFSETQ come from the germline V gene. The chain's CDR3 is CASSLRDRGYEQYF. DNA for the CDR3: TGCGCCAGCAGCTTGAGGGACAGGGGCTACGAGCAGTACTTC.

The V and J genes are TRBV18 and TRBJ1-1, with 7 bases that match TRBD1. The CDR3 covers 15 residues. The germline V gene encodes CDR1 KGHSH and CDR2 LQKENI. With V trimmed by 0 bases and J by 5 bases, 6 bases remained unmatched. CDR3 in DNA: TGTGCCAGCTCACCACCGGCGAGGGGGCGGACTGAAGCTTTCTTT. Translating it yields CASSPPARGRTEAFF.

CDR3: CASSPLLGEEQYF. CDR3 DNA sequence: TGTGCCAGCAGTCCCCTTCTTGGGGAGGAGCAGTACTTC. The rearrangement links TRBV6-5 to TRBJ2-7; possible D gene TRBD2, 5 bases. The CDR3 sequence is 13 residues long. Germline CDR1 and CDR2: MNHEY and SVGAGI. The V end lost 5 bases, the J end lost 7 bases, and 15 bases lay between the germline ends.

The gene calls are TRBV4-1 and TRBJ2-7; no definite D call. The CDR3 is 15 residues long. Germline assignment: CDR1 MGHRA and CDR2 YSYEKL. The V gene lost 6 bases and the J gene lost 1 base, with 16 bases spanning the gap. This CDR3 is CASSPSGTVSYEQYF. As DNA, the CDR3 is TGCGCCAGCAGTCCAAGTGGTACGGTTTCCTACGAGCAGTACTTC.

The chain recombines TRBV4-3 with TRBJ2-3; the match to TRBD1 covers 9 bases. CDR3 length equals 16 residues. V trimming: 0 bases; J trimming: 4 bases; junction bases outside the gene matches: 5. The germline V gene has CDR1 LGHNA and CDR2 YSLEER. The DNA of the CDR3 is TGCGCCAGCAGCCAAGATACGGGACAGGGCGCAGATACGCAGTATTTT. Amino acids: CASSQDTGQGADTQYF.